These 22 T cell receptor beta chains originate from one sample sequenced in a study of T cell repertoires in cytomegalovirus infection. TCRdb used MiXCR to reprocess the reads, holding one entry per CDR3 protein. The sample includes some 200,000 distinct CDR3 sequences, about 38% of them seen just once. No antigen is known for these receptors. The input for sequencing was CD8+ T cells from cultured PBMCs, taken from culture after CMV antigen stimulation. These TCRs come from a human donor in good health (CMV status not recorded). Some clones in this sample may be carry-over from other donors' samples.

This clonotype was detected only a few times. The chain couples TRBV9 to TRBJ2-1; a possible D gene is TRBD1 (6 bases). Per the germline V gene, CDR1 is SGDLS and CDR2 is YYNGEE. The CDR3 is 15 amino acids. V lost 4 bases and J 0 bases, leaving 11 bases between the germline ends. In DNA, the CDR3 is TGTGCCAGCAGCTCCCAACAGGGCTCCTACAATGAGCAGTTCTTC. Translated: CASSSQQGSYNEQFF.

This chain connects TRBV7-2 to TRBJ2-7; 9 nucleotides agree with TRBD2. J lost 7 bases, V lost 1 base, and 8 bases had no gene match. CDR1 SGHTA and CDR2 FQGNSA come from the germline V gene. This CDR3 is built from 15 residues. The CDR3 is CASSLGGAGGLEQYF. CDR3 in DNA: TGTGCCAGCAGCTTAGGCGGTGCGGGGGGGTTGGAGCAGTACTTC.

The chain is built from TRBV2 and TRBJ1-1; D is unclear. From germline, CDR1 is SNHLY and CDR2 FYNNEI. The length of the CDR3 is 11 residues. The V and J ends lost 6 bases and 8 bases respectively, with 10 bases between them. Here the CDR3 reads CASRKRVEAFF. The CDR3 nucleotides read TGTGCCAGCAGGAAACGGGTGGAAGCTTTCTTT.

The chain links TRBV9 to TRBJ1-1, with 7 bases matching TRBD1. The CDR3 consists of 16 residues. Germline trimming cut 0 bases from V and 3 bases from J; bases unmatched to any gene: 8. In germline, CDR1 is SGDLS, CDR2 YYNGEE. The CDR3 DNA reads as TGTGCCAGCAGCGTAGACCACAGGGGATCGGACACTGAAGCTTTCTTT. The encoded protein is CASSVDHRGSDTEAFF.

The V gene is TRBV7-9, the J gene TRBJ2-5; 12 bases are a match to TRBD2. V was pared by 5 bases and J by 3 bases, with 7 bases of the junction left unmatched. CDR1 and CDR2 from the germline V gene are SEHNR and FQNEAQ (reference sequence). This CDR3 comprises 16 residues. CDR3 residues: CASSLSSGGGEETQYF. DNA for the CDR3: TGTGCCAGCAGCCTTTCTAGCGGGGGGGGCGAAGAGACCCAGTACTTC.

This clonotype was found a few times. The chain joins TRBV29-1 to TRBJ1-1; TRBD1 matches at 10 bases. The trim removed 6 bases at V and 4 bases at J, leaving 11 bases unmatched. CDR1 and CDR2 (germline): SQVTM, ANQGSEA. The CDR3 loop spans 15 amino acids. DNA for the CDR3: TGCAGCGTCCGGACAGGGGGGGGGGCCAGCACTGAAGCTTTCTTT. Amino acid sequence: CSVRTGGGASTEAFF.

The gene calls are TRBV28 and TRBJ2-3, with unresolved D. Germline V gives CDR1 MDHEN, CDR2 SYDVKM. CDR3 size: 11 residues. V was shortened by 6 bases and J by 10 bases, with 11 bases between the two germline ends. The CDR3 DNA is TGTGCCAGCAGGGACCCCAGGTCGCAGTATTTT. The encoded protein is CASRDPRSQYF.

The chain uses TRBV4-2 and TRBJ1-1; D unresolved. V lost 6 bases to trimming and J lost 1 base, with 15 bases between them. CDR3 length: 15 amino acids. Looked up from germline, CDR1 is LGHNA and CDR2 is YNFKEQ. The CDR3 coding sequence is TGTGCCAGCAGAATAGATTTACAGACGAACACTGAAGCTTTCTTT. Translation gives CASRIDLQTNTEAFF.

V gene TRBV5-1 combines with J gene TRBJ1-1; D perhaps matches TRBD1 (6 bases). Germline lookup yields CDR1 SGHRS and CDR2 YFSETQ. Trimming took 4 bases from V and 0 from J, leaving 22 bases between them. CDR3 size: 18 residues. For the CDR3, the DNA is TGCGCCAGCAGCCTTCGGGGGGCAGGCGCCCTGATGAACACTGAAGCTTTCTTT. Translating it yields CASSLRGAGALMNTEAFF.

The genes are TRBV20-1 and TRBJ1-1; TRBD1 aligns across 7 bases. From germline, CDR1 is DFQATT and CDR2 SNEGSKA (reference sequence). The CDR3 spans 14 residues. After removal of 3 bases from V and 3 bases from J, the junction contained 7 bases not matched to a gene. CDR3 bases: TGCAGTGCTAGGGAACAGGGGCTCGACACTGAAGCTTTCTTT. Encoded protein: CSAREQGLDTEAFF.

This chain links TRBV28 with TRBJ2-1, with 15 bases matching TRBD2. There are 16 residues in the CDR3. Germline assignment: CDR1 MDHEN and CDR2 SYDVKM. Trimming cost V 5 bases and J 7 bases; bases outside gene matches: 6. The CDR3 DNA reads as TGTGCCAGCAGTAGGACTAGCGGGAGGGCCGGGAATGAGCAGTTCTTC. Its translation is CASSRTSGRAGNEQFF.

Judged by abundance, this clonotype is medium-sized. The chain has TRBV27 and TRBJ2-7; 12 nucleotides agree with TRBD1. CDR1 is MNHEY and CDR2 is SMNVEV in the germline V gene (reference sequence). Losses at the gene ends were 2 bases for V and 2 bases for J; bases not matched to a gene: 4. The CDR3 is 16 amino acids. The CDR3 nucleotides read TGTGCCAGCAGTTTAAAGGGACAGGGGGCCGCCTACGAGCAGTACTTC. This sequence encodes CASSLKGQGAAYEQYF.

J is TRBJ1-4 and V is TRBV11-3; unclear D gene. The CDR3 contains 14 residues. In germline, CDR1 is SGHNT, CDR2 YENEEA. Trimming stripped 0 bases from V and 5 bases from J, with 7 bases between. CDR3 coding DNA: TGTGCCAGCAGCTTAGAACAGCGAAATGAAAAACTGTTTTTT. Translation: CASSLEQRNEKLFF.

A few counts support this clonotype. The chain uses TRBV12-3 or TRBV12-4 and TRBJ2-3; 8 nucleotides line up with TRBD2. Trimming cost V 6 bases and J 3 bases; bases outside gene matches: 8. The CDR3 extends over 15 amino acids. The CDR3 is CASRIPGLGTDTQYF. The CDR3, as DNA: TGTGCCAGCAGAATCCCGGGACTAGGGACAGATACGCAGTATTTT.

CDR3 residues: CASRGLADNTGELFF. CDR3 in DNA: TGTGCCAGCAGGGGACTAGCGGATAACACCGGGGAGCTGTTTTTT. This sequence joins TRBV7-9 and TRBJ2-2; 11 bases line up with TRBD2. The germline V gene encodes CDR1 SEHNR and CDR2 FQNEAQ (reference sequence). The junction had 2 bases not matched to a gene; V was cut back by 6 bases and J by 2 bases. CDR3 length: 15 residues. The full variable domain, rest sourced from reference TRBV7-9 and TRBJ2-2, is DTGVSQNPRHKITKRGQNVTFRCDPISEHNRLYWYRQTLGQGPEFLTYFQNEAQLEKSRLLSDRFSAERPKGSFSTLEIQRTEQGDSAMYLCASRGLADNTGELFFGEGSRLTVL.

This clonotype occurred a few times. V and J are TRBV7-3 and TRBJ2-4, with TRBD2 identical over 9 bases. The J segment lost 14 bases and the V segment lost 2 bases, leaving 13 bases of the junction unmatched. CDR1 is SGHTA, CDR2 FQGTGA, per germline. CDR3 size: 15 residues. CDR3 residues: CASSLRHSGRHTKYF. The CDR3 DNA sequence: TGTGCCAGCAGCTTACGACATAGCGGGAGACACACCAAGTACTTC.

This chain connects TRBV27 to TRBJ2-2; 12 bases map to TRBD2. The germline V gene encodes CDR1 MNHEY and CDR2 SMNVEV (reference sequence). The V gene end was trimmed by 2 bases and the J gene end by 6 bases; junction bases not matched to a gene: 7. CDR3 length: 17 residues. The CDR3 DNA is TGTGCCAGCAGTTTACTAGCGGGAGGGCCCGGACCCGGGGAGCTGTTTTTT. It is translated as CASSLLAGGPGPGELFF.

The genes are TRBV4-1 and TRBJ2-1; TRBD2 agrees at 10 bases. There are 17 residues in the CDR3. Germline trimming cut 2 bases from V and 5 bases from J; bases unmatched to any gene: 9. From germline, CDR1 is MGHRA and CDR2 YSYEKL. CDR3 bases: TGCGCCAGCAGCCAATCCTTTAGCGGGAGGATGAACAATGAGCAGTTCTTC. Protein sequence: CASSQSFSGRMNNEQFF.

This clonotype was detected a few times. The gene calls are TRBV7-2 and TRBJ1-1, with D perhaps TRBD1 (6 bases). Trimming left V 5 bases short and J 0 bases short, with 10 bases between. Germline V gene lookup returns CDR1 SGHTA and CDR2 FQGNSA. The CDR3 length is 14 residues. The CDR3, as DNA: TGTGCCAGCAGCCCCACAGGGTTGAACACTGAAGCTTTCTTT. It yields the protein CASSPTGLNTEAFF.

This clonotype was seen more than once but under ten times. V and J are TRBV7-2 and TRBJ2-3; 10 nucleotides align to TRBD2. Trimming removed 1 base from V and 6 bases from J; junction bases left unmatched: 4. This CDR3 is 15 amino acids long. Looked up from germline, CDR1 is SGHTA and CDR2 is FQGNSA. CDR3 protein: CASSLGISGRDTQYF. CDR3 in DNA: TGTGCCAGCAGCTTAGGTATTAGCGGGAGGGATACGCAGTATTTT.

This clonotype appeared a few times. The chain has TRBV12-3 or TRBV12-4 and TRBJ1-2; D possibly corresponds to TRBD1 (5 bases). V dropped 6 bases and J dropped 8 bases, with 13 bases sitting between them. The CDR3 sequence is 12 residues long. For the CDR3, the DNA is TGTGCCAGCAGATTGGACACTGGAGGCTACACCTTC. Translation gives CASRLDTGGYTF.

The V and J genes are TRBV11-2 and TRBJ2-1, with TRBD2 identical over 10 bases. The CDR3 totals 16 residues. CDR1 and CDR2 from the germline V gene are SGHAT and FQNNGV. J was trimmed by 8 bases and V by 3 bases; bases with no gene match: 10. CDR3: CASSFPSGRARDEQFF. Written as DNA, the CDR3 is TGTGCCAGCAGCTTCCCTAGCGGGAGAGCTCGGGATGAGCAGTTCTTC.